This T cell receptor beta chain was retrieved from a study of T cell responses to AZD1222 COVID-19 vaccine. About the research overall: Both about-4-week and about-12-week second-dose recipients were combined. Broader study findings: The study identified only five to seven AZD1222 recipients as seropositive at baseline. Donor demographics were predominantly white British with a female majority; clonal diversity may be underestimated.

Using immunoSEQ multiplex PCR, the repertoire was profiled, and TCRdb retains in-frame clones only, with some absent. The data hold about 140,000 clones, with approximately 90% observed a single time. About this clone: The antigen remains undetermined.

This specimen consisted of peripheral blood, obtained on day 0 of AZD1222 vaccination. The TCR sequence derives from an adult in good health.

CDR3 sequence: CASSYSSSDRSYGYTF. CDR3 bases: TGTGCCAGCAGTTACTCATCATCGGACAGGTCCTATGGCTACACCTTC. The V and J genes are TRBV6-5 and TRBJ1-2, with 7 positions matching TRBD1. The J segment lost 4 bases and the V segment lost 0 bases, leaving 8 bases of the junction unmatched. Looked up from germline, CDR1 is MNHEY and CDR2 is SVGAGI. The CDR3 spans 16 residues.